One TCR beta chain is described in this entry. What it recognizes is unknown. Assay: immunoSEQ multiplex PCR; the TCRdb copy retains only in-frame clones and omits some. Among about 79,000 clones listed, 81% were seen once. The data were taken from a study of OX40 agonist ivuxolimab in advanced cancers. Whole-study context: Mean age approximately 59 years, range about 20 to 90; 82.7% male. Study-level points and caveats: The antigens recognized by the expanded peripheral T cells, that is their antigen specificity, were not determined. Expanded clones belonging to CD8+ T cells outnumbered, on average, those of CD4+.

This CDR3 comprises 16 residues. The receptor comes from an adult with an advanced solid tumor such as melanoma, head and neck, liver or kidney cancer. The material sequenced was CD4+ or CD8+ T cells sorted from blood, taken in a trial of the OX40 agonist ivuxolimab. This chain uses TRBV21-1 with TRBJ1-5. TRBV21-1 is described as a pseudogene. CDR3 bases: TGTGCCAGCAGCAAAGTCCAGGTCCAGAGGAATCAGCCCCAGCATTTT. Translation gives CASSKVQVQRNQPQHF.